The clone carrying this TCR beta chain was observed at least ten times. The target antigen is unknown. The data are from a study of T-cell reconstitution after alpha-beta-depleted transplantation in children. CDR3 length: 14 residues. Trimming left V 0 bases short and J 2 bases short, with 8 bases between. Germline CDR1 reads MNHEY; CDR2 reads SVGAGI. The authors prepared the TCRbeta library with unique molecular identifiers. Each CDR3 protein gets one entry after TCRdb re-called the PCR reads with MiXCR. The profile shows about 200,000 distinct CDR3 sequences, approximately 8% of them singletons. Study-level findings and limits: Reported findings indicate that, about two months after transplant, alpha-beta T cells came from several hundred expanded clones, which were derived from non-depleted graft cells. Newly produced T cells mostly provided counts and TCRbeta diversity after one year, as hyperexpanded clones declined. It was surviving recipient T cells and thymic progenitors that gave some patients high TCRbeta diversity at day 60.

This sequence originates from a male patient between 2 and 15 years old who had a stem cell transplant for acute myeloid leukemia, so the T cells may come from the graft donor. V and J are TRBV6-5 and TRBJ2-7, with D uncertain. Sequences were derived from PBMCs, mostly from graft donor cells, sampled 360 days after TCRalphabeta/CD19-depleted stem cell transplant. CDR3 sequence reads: CASSYSRATYEQYF. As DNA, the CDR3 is TGTGCCAGCAGTTACTCGAGAGCAACCTACGAGCAGTACTTC.